The present entry profiles one TCR beta chain with its context. The target antigen is unknown. Using its own MiXCR run on the RT-PCR reads, TCRdb lists one record per CDR3 protein. The sample yields under 30,000 distinct CDR3 sequences, over 75% seen once. CDR3 size: 16 residues. Germline CDR1 reads SGDLS; CDR2 reads YYNGEE. The ends lost 0 bases at V and 0 bases at J; junction bases unmatched: 4. The sample belongs to a study of yellow fever vaccine responses in identical twins. Study-wide points: Twin vaccine T cell responses reportedly seemed partly convergent, partly personalized.

The source is a woman under 30 who received the yellow fever vaccine. The sample consisted of T cells from blood (PBMCs), unsorted or a sorted subset (not recorded which), taken before or after yellow fever vaccination (not recorded which). The chain employs TRBV9 and TRBJ2-3, with 7 bases that match TRBD2. The CDR3, as DNA: TGTGCCAGCAGCGTAGGGGCGGGAGCAAGCACAGATACGCAGTATTTT. Translated: CASSVGAGASTDTQYF. The whole variable domain, remainder taken from reference TRBV9 and TRBJ2-3, is DSGVTQTPKHLITATGQRVTLRCSPRSGDLSVYWYQQSLDQGLQFLIQYYNGEERAKGNILERFSAQQFPDLHSELNLSSLELGDSALYFCASSVGAGASTDTQYFGPGTRLTVL.